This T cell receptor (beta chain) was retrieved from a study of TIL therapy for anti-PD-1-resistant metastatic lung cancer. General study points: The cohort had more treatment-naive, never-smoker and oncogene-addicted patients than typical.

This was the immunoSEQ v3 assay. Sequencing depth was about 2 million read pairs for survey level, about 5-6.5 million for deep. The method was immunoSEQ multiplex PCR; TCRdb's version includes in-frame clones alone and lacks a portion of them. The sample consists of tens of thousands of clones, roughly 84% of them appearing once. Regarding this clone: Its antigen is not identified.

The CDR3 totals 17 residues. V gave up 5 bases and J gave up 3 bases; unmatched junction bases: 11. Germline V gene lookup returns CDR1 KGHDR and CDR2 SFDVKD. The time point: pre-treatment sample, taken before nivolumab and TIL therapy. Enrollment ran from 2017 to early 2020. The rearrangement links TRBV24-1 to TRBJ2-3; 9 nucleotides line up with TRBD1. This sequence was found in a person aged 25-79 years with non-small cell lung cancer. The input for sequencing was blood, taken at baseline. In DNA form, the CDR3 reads TGTGCCACCAGTGCCTCGGTAGGGACAGGGTTGACAGATACGCAGTATTTT. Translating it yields CATSASVGTGLTDTQYF.